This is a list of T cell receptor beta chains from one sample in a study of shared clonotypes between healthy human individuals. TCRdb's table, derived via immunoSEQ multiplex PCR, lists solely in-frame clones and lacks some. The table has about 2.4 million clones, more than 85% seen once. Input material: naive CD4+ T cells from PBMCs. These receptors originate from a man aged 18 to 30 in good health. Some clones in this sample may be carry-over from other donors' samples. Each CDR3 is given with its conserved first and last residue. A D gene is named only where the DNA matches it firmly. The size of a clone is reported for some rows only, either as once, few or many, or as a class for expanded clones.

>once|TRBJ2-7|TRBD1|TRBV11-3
TGTGCCAGCAGCAAAGCCGGGACAGGGAATGTCGAGCAGTACTTC
CASSKAGTGNVEQYF
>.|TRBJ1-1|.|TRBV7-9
TGTGCCAGCAGCTTAGGTCCAGGGTACACTGAAGCTTTCTTT
CASSLGPGYTEAFF
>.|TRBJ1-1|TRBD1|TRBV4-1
TGCGCCAGCAGCCCCGCGACAGGGATCACTGAAGCTTTCTTT
CASSPATGITEAFF
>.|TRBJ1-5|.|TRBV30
TGTGCCTGGAGTAGGGATAGCAATCAGCCCCAGCATTTT
CAWSRDSNQPQHF
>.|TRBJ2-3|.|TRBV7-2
TGTGCCAGCAGCCCGACCCTCAGCACAGATACGCAGTATTTT
CASSPTLSTDTQYF
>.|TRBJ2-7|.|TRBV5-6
TGTGCCAGCAGCTTGACAGGTGGTGGGCGCTACGAGCAGTACTTC
CASSLTGGGRYEQYF
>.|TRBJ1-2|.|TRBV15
TGTGCCACCAGCAGAGATCCGGGTAGGGTGGAGGGCTACACCTTC
CATSRDPGRVEGYTF
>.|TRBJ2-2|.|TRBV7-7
TGTGCCAGCAGCTTAGGGGTCTCCGGGGAGCTGTTTTTT
CASSLGVSGELFF
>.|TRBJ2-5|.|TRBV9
TGTGCCAGCAGCGTAGAGGAGACCCAGTACTTC
CASSVEETQYF
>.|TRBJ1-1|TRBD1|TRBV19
TGTGCCAGTAGCATGCAGGGGGCCGGGAACACTGAAGCTTTCTTT
CASSMQGAGNTEAFF
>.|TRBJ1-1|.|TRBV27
TGTGCCAGCAGTTTACTCGCCAGGGGAGAAAGGTTCGACACTGAAGCTTTCTTT
CASSLLARGERFDTEAFF
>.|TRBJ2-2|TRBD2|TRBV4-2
TGTGCCAGCAGCCCCCACGTGATCGCGGGAGGCACCGGGGAGCTGTTTTTT
CASSPHVIAGGTGELFF
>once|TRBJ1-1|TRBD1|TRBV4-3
TGCGCCAGCAGCCAGCTTCCGGTAGGACAGGGGGGTTCCACTGAAGCTTTCTTT
CASSQLPVGQGGSTEAFF
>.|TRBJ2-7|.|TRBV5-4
TGTGCCAGCAGCCCAGGGGGGACCTCGGGGATTAGCCACGAGCAGTACTTC
CASSPGGTSGISHEQYF
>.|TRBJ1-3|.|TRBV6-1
TGTGCCAGCAGTGAGGGGACATCCCGCTCTGGAAACACCATATATTTT
CASSEGTSRSGNTIYF
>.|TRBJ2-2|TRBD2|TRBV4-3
TGCGCCAGCAGCCATACATTAGCGGGAGATGTCGGGGAGCTGTTTTTT
CASSHTLAGDVGELFF
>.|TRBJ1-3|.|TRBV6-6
TGTGCCAGCACCGTGGCGTTTGGAAACACCATATATTTT
CASTVAFGNTIYF
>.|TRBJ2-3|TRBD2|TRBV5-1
TGCGCCAGCAGCTTGGTCGCGGGAGTCACAGATACGCAGTATTTT
CASSLVAGVTDTQYF
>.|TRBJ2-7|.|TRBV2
TGTGCCAGCGATGGAGGCGGTAGTTCCTACGAGCAGTACTTC
CASDGGGSSYEQYF
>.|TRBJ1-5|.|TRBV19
TGTGCCAGTAGTATAGAGGGGACCGTTAGCAATCAGCCCCAGCATTTT
CASSIEGTVSNQPQHF
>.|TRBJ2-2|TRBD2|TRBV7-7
TGTGCCAGCAGCTCATTCCTAGCGGCCGGGGAGCTGTTTTTT
CASSSFLAAGELFF
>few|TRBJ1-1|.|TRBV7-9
TGTGCCAGCAGCTTAGGTGGGGACACTGAAGCTTTCTTT
CASSLGGDTEAFF
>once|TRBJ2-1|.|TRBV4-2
TGTGCCAGCAGCCAAGCCGAGATCTACAATGAGCAGTTCTTC
CASSQAEIYNEQFF
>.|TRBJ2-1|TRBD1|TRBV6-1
TGTGCCAGCAGGAAGACAGGGGGGAACGTCAATGAGCAGTTCTTC
CASRKTGGNVNEQFF
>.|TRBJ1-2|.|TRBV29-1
TGCAGCGTTCCTACAGGGTCAAACTATGGCTACACCTTC
CSVPTGSNYGYTF
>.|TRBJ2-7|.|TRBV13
TGTGCCAGCAGCCCTTGGGGGTCCAACGAGCAGTACTTC
CASSPWGSNEQYF
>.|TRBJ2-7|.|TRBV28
TGTGCCAGCAGTTTGGGGACTTACCACGAGCAGTACTTC
CASSLGTYHEQYF
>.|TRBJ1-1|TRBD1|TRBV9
TGTGCCAGCAGCGTATCAACAGAGACAGGGGGAACTGAAGCTTTCTTT
CASSVSTETGGTEAFF
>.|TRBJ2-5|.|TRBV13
TGTGCCAGCAGCTTAGGTAGGGGGAGGGCCGGAGAGACCCAGTACTTC
CASSLGRGRAGETQYF
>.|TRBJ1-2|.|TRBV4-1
TGCGCCAGCAGCCGAGGGAGGGACTATGGCTACACCTTC
CASSRGRDYGYTF
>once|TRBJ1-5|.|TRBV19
TGTGCCACCGAGGGCCGGTTAGGTCAGCCCCAGCATTTT
CATEGRLGQPQHF